This T cell receptor beta chain originates from a study of T cells in Graves' hyperthyroidism and ophthalmopathy. As for the study in general: Peripheral blood collection took place at initial diagnosis, before any treatment. Study results and limitations: Appearing also in blood were most of the thyroid clonotypes expanded above 0.001.

Graves' hyperthyroidism showing no ophthalmopathy progression within 18 months was considered stable. Germline CDR1 SNHLY, CDR2 FYNNEI. V trimming: 6 bases; J trimming: 8 bases; junction bases outside the gene matches: 6. The CDR3 sequence is 14 residues long. In this sample, this clonotype turned up many times. Its antigen is not known. Amplified TCR beta CDR3 regions derived from RNA transcripts. First-round RT-PCR targeting the TCR CDR3 was performed with the HTBI primer set. TCRdb reprocessed the multiplex PCR reads via MiXCR and lists one record per CDR3 protein. Of roughly 700,000 distinct CDR3 sequences in the sample, approximately 15% were seen once.

The sequence was collected from a man between 50 and 59 years old with Graves' hyperthyroidism. Sequenced sample: blood. The chain employs TRBV2 and TRBJ1-6, with TRBD1 matching over 8 bases. The CDR3 reads CASRTGTGDSPLHF. The CDR3 region has the DNA TGTGCCAGCAGAACCGGGACAGGAGATTCACCCCTCCACTTT.